The 23 T cell receptor beta chains reported below all come from one sample, sequenced in a study of OX40 agonist ivuxolimab in advanced cancers. The method was immunoSEQ multiplex PCR; TCRdb's version includes in-frame clones alone and lacks a portion of them. The sample lists about 150,000 clones, approximately 94% occurring once. The sample consisted of CD4+ or CD8+ T cells sorted from blood, taken in a trial of the OX40 agonist ivuxolimab. The receptors derive from an adult with an advanced solid tumor such as melanoma, head and neck, liver or kidney cancer.

The chain employs TRBV11-2 and TRBJ2-7; 7 bases are a match to TRBD1. The ends lost 5 bases at V and 5 bases at J; junction bases unmatched: 9. Germline V gene data show CDR1 as SGHAT and CDR2 as FQNNGV. The length of the CDR3 is 14 residues. The CDR3 nucleotides read TGTGCCAGCAGCCCGGCGACAGGGTACCACGAGCAGTACTTC. Translated, it gives CASSPATGYHEQYF.

J is TRBJ1-2 and V is TRBV29-1, with D perhaps TRBD1 (5 bases). Trimming left V 4 bases short and J 7 bases short, with 16 bases between. This CDR3 is 13 amino acids long. From germline, CDR1 is SQVTM and CDR2 ANQGSEA. CDR3 in DNA: TGCAGCGTTGGCGGGGGGAATGATGTTGGCTACACCTTC. Translation: CSVGGGNDVGYTF.

The chain employs TRBV15 and TRBJ1-2; 10 nucleotides line up with TRBD1. V was pared by 3 bases and J by 5 bases, with 6 bases of the junction left unmatched. This CDR3 region has 15 residues. Germline V CDR1 and CDR2: LNHNV, YYDKDF (reference sequence). CDR3 region: CATSRDRQGAYGYTF. The CDR3 DNA reads as TGTGCCACCAGCAGGGACCGACAGGGGGCGTATGGCTACACCTTC.

J is TRBJ2-5 and V is TRBV5-4, with TRBD1 matching 9 bases. J was trimmed by 5 bases and V by 5 bases; bases with no gene match: 7. The CDR3 is 14 amino acids. CDR1 SGHNT and CDR2 YYREEE come from the germline V gene (reference sequence). The CDR3 nucleotides read TGTGCCAGCAGTTCAAACAGGGGGCGGGAGACCCAGTACTTC. Protein sequence: CASSSNRGRETQYF.

The chain employs TRBV18 and TRBJ1-4, with D perhaps matching TRBD1 (6 bases). CDR3 length: 13 residues. Trimming left V 8 bases short and J 8 bases short, with 15 bases between. CDR1 is KGHSH, CDR2 LQKENI, per germline. CDR3 DNA sequence: TGTGCCAGCAGTACAGGGCCCATCGAAAAACTGTTTTTT. Residues: CASSTGPIEKLFF.

The rearrangement joins TRBV28 to TRBJ2-7; D is possibly TRBD1 or TRBD2 (6 bases each). This CDR3 region has 17 residues. Trimming stripped 5 bases from V and 4 bases from J, with 24 bases between. From germline, CDR1 is MDHEN and CDR2 SYDVKM. DNA of the CDR3: TGTGCCAGCAGTCCCACCTGGGGGGCACAGGGAAAGTACGAGCAGTACTTC. Translating gives CASSPTWGAQGKYEQYF.

The chain uses TRBV6-5 and TRBJ1-2, with 8 bases matching TRBD1. CDR1 is MNHEY, CDR2 SVGAGI, per germline. This CDR3 is built from 14 residues. V trimming: 6 bases; J trimming: 1 base; junction bases outside the gene matches: 4. In nucleotides, the CDR3 is TGTGCCAGCAGGGAGACAGGGGTTAACTATGGCTACACCTTC. This encodes CASRETGVNYGYTF.

The chain joins TRBV6-6 to TRBJ2-2; TRBD2 might be the D (5 bases). V shed 4 bases and J shed 4 bases, with 7 bases lying between them. The CDR3 runs 13 residues. Germline V gene lookup returns CDR1 MNHNY and CDR2 SVGAGI (reference sequence). In DNA, the CDR3 is TGTGCCAGCAGTTCAGAGGGCACCGGGGAGCTGTTTTTT. Translation gives CASSSEGTGELFF.

V gene TRBV21-1 combines with J gene TRBJ2-1; the tabulated D call, TRBD2, remains unverified against the DNA. TRBV21-1 is a documented pseudogene. CDR3 size: 15 residues. The CDR3 region is CASSNRGLDDNEQFF. CDR3 nucleotide sequence: TGTGCCAGCAGCAACCGGGGACTAGACGACAATGAGCAGTTCTTC.

CDR3 sequence reads: CASSPPSVPMQQYF. The CDR3 nucleotides read TGTGCCAGCAGCCCTCCGTCCGTCCCGATGCAGCAGTACTTC. The chain has TRBV28 and TRBJ2-7, with D unresolved. Looked up from germline, CDR1 is MDHEN and CDR2 is SYDVKM. The CDR3 contains 14 residues. Between the trimmed V and J ends, which lost 6 bases and 8 bases, there was a span of 20 bases.

This sequence joins TRBV28 and TRBJ2-3; D gene uncertain. The CDR3 is 14 residues long. The V gene's germline CDR1 is MDHEN and CDR2 SYDVKM. Trimming removed 6 bases at V and 7 bases at J, with 17 bases between. The CDR3 nucleotides are TGTGCCAGCAGCCGATTCCTATCGGAGTATACGCAGTATTTT. It codes for CASSRFLSEYTQYF.

V is TRBV11-2 and J is TRBJ2-1; 10 bases match TRBD2. Per germline, CDR1 SGHAT and CDR2 FQNNGV. J gave up 8 bases and V 7 bases, and 14 bases lay outside the gene matches. The length of the CDR3 is 16 residues. This chain's CDR3 is CASNLGPGLARYEQFF. The CDR3 nucleotides are TGTGCCAGCAACCTAGGGCCGGGACTAGCGAGATATGAGCAGTTCTTC.

This chain connects TRBV19 to TRBJ1-3; D perhaps matches TRBD1 (5 bases). The CDR3 extends over 15 amino acids. V was pared by 6 bases and J by 6 bases, with 18 bases between. Looked up from germline, CDR1 is LNHDA and CDR2 is SQIVND (reference sequence). For the CDR3, the DNA is TGTGCCAGTAGCCGGGCCGACAGTGGCTCAAACACCATATATTTT. This gives the protein CASSRADSGSNTIYF.

V and J are TRBV4-1 and TRBJ1-1, with TRBD1 identical over 7 bases. Trimming at V came to 3 bases and at J to 3 bases, leaving 4 bases not matched to a gene. CDR3 length equals 14 residues. Germline V gives CDR1 MGHRA, CDR2 YSYEKL. The CDR3 coding sequence is TGCGCCAGCAGCCATGGAGACAGGGACACTGAAGCTTTCTTT. It translates to CASSHGDRDTEAFF.

This clone was counted a single time. The chain uses TRBV29-1 and TRBJ2-7; possibly TRBD1 or TRBD2 for D (5 bases each). V was trimmed by 6 bases and J by 5 bases, leaving 14 bases between them. From germline, CDR1 is SQVTM and CDR2 ANQGSEA. The CDR3 consists of 12 residues. The CDR3 here is CSVALRGDEQYF. In DNA form, the CDR3 reads TGCAGCGTAGCTCTAAGGGGAGACGAGCAGTACTTC.

Details on this clone: The same CDR3 arises from other DNA sequences in this sample as well. This sequence joins TRBV6-5 and TRBJ1-1; D unresolved. Germline loops: CDR1 MNHEY, CDR2 SVGAGI. The CDR3 contains 13 residues. V was cut by 3 bases and J by 3 bases, with 8 bases left in between. The CDR3 sequence: CASSYEGDTEAFF. CDR3 nucleotide sequence: TGTGCCAGCAGTTATGAGGGCGACACTGAAGCTTTCTTT.

The chain links TRBV7-2 to TRBJ1-4; D is unclear. This CDR3 spans 13 amino acids. CDR1 is SGHTA, CDR2 FQGNSA, per germline. The V end lost 2 bases, the J end lost 8 bases, and 9 bases lay between the germline ends. The CDR3 loop is CASSLRVEEKLFF. CDR3 nucleotide sequence: TGTGCCAGCAGCTTAAGGGTGGAAGAAAAACTGTTTTTT.

The genes are TRBV6-6 and TRBJ2-1, with D perhaps matching TRBD2 (7 bases). The germline CDR1 and CDR2 sequences are MNHNY and SVGAGI (reference sequence). The CDR3 contains 14 residues. The ends were cut back, 2 bases at V and 15 bases at J, with 20 bases in the middle. The CDR3 coding sequence is TGTGCCAGCAGTTACCCCGAGAGCCGGGGGGCAGCGTTCTTC. This translates into CASSYPESRGAAFF.

This chain links TRBV4-1 with TRBJ1-6; D perhaps matches TRBD1 (5 bases). Trimming stripped 1 base from V and 4 bases from J, with 11 bases between. The CDR3 consists of 16 residues. From germline, CDR1 is MGHRA and CDR2 YSYEKL. CDR3 DNA sequence: TGCGCCAGCAGCCAAGCTAGTGACAGTTATAATTCACCCCTCCACTTT. It codes for CASSQASDSYNSPLHF.

The chain is built from TRBV7-6 and TRBJ1-2; D not certain. Germline-derived CDR1 and CDR2 are SGHVS and FNYEAQ. CDR3 length equals 15 residues. V was pared by 5 bases and J by 2 bases, with 15 bases between. CDR3 DNA sequence: TGTGCCAGCAGCACCCAAGGAGGCGGAAACTATGGCTACACCTTC. Its protein is CASSTQGGGNYGYTF.

This chain links TRBV7-9 with TRBJ1-2; 11 bases are shared with TRBD1. The ends lost 3 bases at V and 4 bases at J; junction bases unmatched: 4. This CDR3 contains 15 residues. Per germline, CDR1 SEHNR and CDR2 FQNEAQ (reference sequence). This CDR3 is CASSLGQGGGYGYTF. The CDR3 nucleotides are TGTGCCAGCAGCTTGGGACAGGGGGGAGGCTATGGCTACACCTTC.

In its sample, this clone was seen once. This rearrangement joins TRBV5-1 to TRBJ1-1; D unresolved. V was shortened by 1 base and J by 1 base, with 8 bases between the two germline ends. The germline V gene encodes CDR1 SGHRS and CDR2 YFSETQ. CDR3 length equals 14 residues. CDR3 in amino acids: CASSLMEENTEAFF. CDR3 coding DNA: TGCGCCAGCAGCTTGATGGAGGAGAACACTGAAGCTTTCTTT. Looking up the rest from reference TRBV5-1 and TRBJ1-1 gives the full variable domain: KAGVTQTPRYLIKTRGQQVTLSCSPISGHRSVSWYQQTPGQGLQFLFEYFSETQRNKGNFPGRFSGRQFSNSRSEMNVSTLELGDSALYLCASSLMEENTEAFFGQGTRLTVV.

This CDR3 is CASSVGGGHEQYF. In nucleotides, the CDR3 is TGTGCCAGCAGCGTCGGAGGGGGCCACGAGCAGTACTTC. The chain carries TRBV7-2 and TRBJ2-7; weak D call: TRBD1 (7 bases). Looked up from germline, CDR1 is SGHTA and CDR2 is FQGNSA. This CDR3 is 13 amino acids long. V lost 5 bases to trimming and J lost 5 bases, with 13 bases between them.